This TCR beta chain appears in the sequencing data of a study of Graves' ophthalmopathy and Graves' hyperthyroidism. Broader study findings: Blood also harbored most expanded thyroid clonotypes above 0.001 frequency.

Comment on this clonotype: Its antigen is unknown.

This CDR3 is 15 amino acids long. J was trimmed by 4 bases and V by 6 bases; bases with no gene match: 7. Germline values: CDR1 SGHRS, CDR2 YFSETQ. Amplification of TCR beta CDR3 regions used RNA transcripts. RT-PCR with HTBI primers came first, then second-round multiplex PCR. MiXCR, run by TCRdb on the multiplex PCR reads, gives a single entry per CDR3 protein. There are more than 1,000,000 distinct CDR3 sequences in the sample; roughly 35% occur only once, and roughly 11% lies in the top ten. The sequenced material came from peripheral blood or thyroid tissue (not recorded which). This clonotype was sampled from an adult man with Graves' hyperthyroidism. The gene calls are TRBV5-1 and TRBJ2-2; 9 bases map to TRBD1. The CDR3 DNA sequence: TGCGCCAGCACCGGGCGGGACAGGGTCACCGGGGAGCTGTTTTTT. It encodes CASTGRDRVTGELFF.